These T cell receptor beta chains were read from a single sample in a study of cytomegalovirus exposure and HLA in healthy donors. Assay used: immunoSEQ multiplex PCR; TCRdb lists only in-frame clones, some missing. The sample lists some 110,000 clones, about four fifths occurring once. Sequencing was done on a sample of PBMCs. The receptors derive from a young woman in good health and CMV-seropositive. Both conserved end residues are trimmed from each CDR3. Fields, in order: J gene, V gene, CDR3 protein.

>TRBJ1-1|TRBV5-6
ASSDPRGLGTEAF
>TRBJ1-2|TRBV5-1
ASSMQGAYGYT
>TRBJ1-2|TRBV5-8
ASSRPSNYGYT
>TRBJ2-1|TRBV30
AWSVASGDEQF
>TRBJ2-1|TRBV2
ASSPSMWRGGDNEQF
>TRBJ2-1|TRBV10-1
ATSERGFLAGVHNEQF
>TRBJ1-5|TRBV6-1
ASSGLTRGPQH
>TRBJ1-1|TRBV13
ASSLGQANTEAF
>TRBJ1-5|TRBV30
AWSMGPGRQPQH
>TRBJ2-2|TRBV9
ASSVASSGATGELF
>TRBJ2-7|TRBV5-1
ASSLGTDTYEQY
>TRBJ2-5|TRBV6-1
ASSESGSQETQY
>TRBJ1-3|TRBV28
ASSSRQGMAGNTIY
>TRBJ2-1|TRBV6-5
ASSYVGNHNEQF
>TRBJ2-7|TRBV5-1
ASSLPTGGSYEQY
>TRBJ2-1|TRBV4-1
ASSQTGDNEQF
>TRBJ2-3|TRBV5-4
ASSSEGTDTQY
>TRBJ2-7|TRBV27
ASSPYSGTYEQY
>TRBJ1-2|TRBV28
ASIEAGGYT
>TRBJ1-3|TRBV5-5
ASRAGTGGFSGNTIY
>TRBJ2-3|TRBV5-4
ASSLGKDRSTDTQY
>TRBJ1-5|TRBV2
ASSPYTGDQPQH
>TRBJ2-7|TRBV15
ATSREASYEQY
>TRBJ2-7|TRBV2
ASSEEGSWGESYEQY
>TRBJ1-1|TRBV6-6
ASRGTAEVTEAF
>TRBJ2-7|TRBV9
ASSVGAGGRSYEQY
>TRBJ2-3|TRBV6-5
ASSYRYRDRDTQY
>TRBJ2-2|TRBV5-1
ASSPSRDRSLASLKNTGELF
>TRBJ2-7|TRBV6-1
ASSDLVSGREQQY
>TRBJ1-2|TRBV4-1
ASSQGDRGDNGYT
>TRBJ2-4|TRBV2
ASSATPYGGNIQY
>TRBJ1-1|TRBV14
ASSARGRTEAF
>TRBJ1-4|TRBV28
ASSSLRGWVRSLF
>TRBJ1-5|TRBV18
ASSSRGQAGNQPQH
>TRBJ1-5|TRBV13
ASSRRRGSQPQH
>TRBJ1-1|TRBV7-2
ASSPRQGGNTEAF
>TRBJ1-1|TRBV6-5
ASSPDRREAF
>TRBJ1-2|TRBV28
ANLIWGGYGYT
>TRBJ1-1|TRBV5-1
ASSFGGNTEAF
>TRBJ1-2|TRBV12-5
ASGPDRVYGYT
>TRBJ1-3|TRBV2
ASRDRGSGNTIY
>TRBJ2-2|TRBV9
ASTGGQGRGRELF
>TRBJ2-7|TRBV7-9
ASSSAGIVPNEQY
>TRBJ1-1|TRBV27
ASSPGQGRVEAF